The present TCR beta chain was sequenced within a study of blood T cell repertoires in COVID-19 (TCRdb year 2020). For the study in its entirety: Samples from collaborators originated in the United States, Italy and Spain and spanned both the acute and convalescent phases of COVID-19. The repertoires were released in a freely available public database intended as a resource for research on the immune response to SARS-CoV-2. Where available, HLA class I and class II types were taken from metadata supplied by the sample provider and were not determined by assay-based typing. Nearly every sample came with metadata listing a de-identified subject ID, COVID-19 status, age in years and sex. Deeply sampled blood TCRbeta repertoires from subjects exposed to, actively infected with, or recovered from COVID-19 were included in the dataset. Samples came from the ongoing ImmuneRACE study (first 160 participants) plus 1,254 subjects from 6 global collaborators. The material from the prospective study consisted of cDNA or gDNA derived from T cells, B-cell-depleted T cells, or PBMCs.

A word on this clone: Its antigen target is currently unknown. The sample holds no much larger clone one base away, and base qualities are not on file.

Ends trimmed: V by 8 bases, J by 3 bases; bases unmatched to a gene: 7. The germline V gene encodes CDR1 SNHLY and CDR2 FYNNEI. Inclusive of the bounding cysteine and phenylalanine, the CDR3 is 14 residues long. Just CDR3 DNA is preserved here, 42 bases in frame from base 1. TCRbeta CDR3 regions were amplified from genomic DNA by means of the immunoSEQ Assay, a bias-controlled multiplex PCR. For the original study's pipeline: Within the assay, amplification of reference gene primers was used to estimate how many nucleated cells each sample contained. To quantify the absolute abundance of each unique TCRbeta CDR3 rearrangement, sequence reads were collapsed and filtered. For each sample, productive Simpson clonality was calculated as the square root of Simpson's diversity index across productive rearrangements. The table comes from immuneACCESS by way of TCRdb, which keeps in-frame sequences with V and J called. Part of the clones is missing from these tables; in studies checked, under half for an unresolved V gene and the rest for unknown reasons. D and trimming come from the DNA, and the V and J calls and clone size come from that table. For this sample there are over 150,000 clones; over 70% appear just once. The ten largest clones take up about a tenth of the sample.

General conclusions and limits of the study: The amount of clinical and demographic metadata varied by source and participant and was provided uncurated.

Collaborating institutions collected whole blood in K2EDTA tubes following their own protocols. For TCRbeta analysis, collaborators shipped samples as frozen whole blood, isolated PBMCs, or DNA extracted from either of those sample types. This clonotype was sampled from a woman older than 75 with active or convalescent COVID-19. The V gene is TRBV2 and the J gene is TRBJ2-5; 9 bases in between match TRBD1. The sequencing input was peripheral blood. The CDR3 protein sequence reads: CASQGRTGEETQYF. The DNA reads TGTGCCAGCCAGGGCCGGACAGGGGAAGAGACCCAGTACTTC. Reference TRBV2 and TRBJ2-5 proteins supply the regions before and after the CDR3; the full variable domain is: EPEVTQTPSHQVTQMGQEVILRCVPISNHLYFYWYRQILGQKVEFLVSFYNNEISEKSEIFDDQFSVERPDGSNFTLKIRSTKLEDSAMYFCASQGRTGEETQYFGPGTRLLVL.